Below are 11 T cell receptor beta chains sequenced from a single sample in a study of molecular identifiers for immune sequencing clone quantification. TCRdb ran MiXCR on the PCR reads and lists one entry per CDR3 protein. The sample gives 60,000 to 65,000 distinct CDR3 sequences, 15% to 20% of which show up once; 1.4% to 1.5% is in the top ten. Sequenced material: naive CD8+ T cells from blood, with Jurkat cell RNA spiked in. Subset given: FACS-sorted CD8+CD4-CCR7+CD45RA+ naive T cells. Receptors were obtained from a human donor in good health. Some libraries in this study had Jurkat cell RNA spiked in.

This clonotype was counted a single time. The chain employs TRBV27 and TRBJ2-1; D may be TRBD2 (6 bases). The CDR3 is made up of 14 amino acids. V gave up 4 bases and J gave up 0 bases, with 7 bases separating them. The germline CDR1 and CDR2 sequences are MNHEY and SMNVEV (reference sequence). CDR3 DNA: TGTGCCAGCAGTTCCGGGGGCTCCTACAATGAGCAGTTCTTC. Translated: CASSSGGSYNEQFF.

This clonotype was counted ten times or more. The chain joins TRBV6-6 to TRBJ1-4; D is possibly TRBD1 (6 bases). This CDR3 has 14 amino acids. The germline V and J ends were trimmed by 2 bases and 7 bases, with 11 bases remaining between them. The germline gives CDR1 MNHNY, CDR2 SVGAGI (reference sequence). DNA for the CDR3: TGTGCCAGCAGTTACCTCGACAGGCCTGAAAAACTGTTTTTT. Its translation: CASSYLDRPEKLFF.

This clonotype was observed many times. This sequence joins TRBV29-1 and TRBJ2-3, with TRBD2 matching over 8 bases. CDR1 is SQVTM and CDR2 is ANQGSEA in the germline V gene. V lost 2 bases and J lost 4; bases outside the gene matches: 14. This CDR3 has 17 residues. The chain's CDR3 is CSVEPAVPGLDSDTQYF. In nucleotides, the CDR3 is TGCAGCGTTGAACCCGCGGTCCCGGGACTAGATTCAGATACGCAGTATTTT.

The chain links TRBV27 to TRBJ2-3; 13 bases are shared with TRBD2. J was trimmed by 0 bases and V by 7 bases; bases with no gene match: 10. The CDR3 loop spans 18 amino acids. Germline lookup yields CDR1 MNHEY and CDR2 SMNVEV (reference sequence). CDR3 nucleotides: TGTGCCAGCACCTCAGGACTAGCGGGAGTCCCTAGCACAGATACGCAGTATTTT. It yields the protein CASTSGLAGVPSTDTQYF.

As for this clonotype: A much larger clone differs by one base, so this may be a read error. The chain combines TRBV24-1 with TRBJ2-2; no definite D call. This CDR3 has 15 amino acids. Germline values: CDR1 KGHDR, CDR2 SFDVKD. The CDR3 reads CATCDLASAPGELFF. As DNA, the CDR3 is TGTGCCACCTGTGATTTGGCTTCTGCCCCCGGGGAGCTGTTTTTT.

This clonotype was seen many times. V is TRBV6-6 and J is TRBJ1-1, with D unclear. Deletions cut 2 bases from V and 3 bases from J, with 1 base between. The germline CDR1 and CDR2 sequences are MNHNY and SVGAGI (reference sequence). This CDR3 comprises 11 residues. CDR3 in amino acids: CASSYDTEAFF. In DNA, the CDR3 is TGTGCCAGCAGTTACGACACTGAAGCTTTCTTT.

Ten or more counts support this clonotype. The J gene is TRBJ2-5, the V gene TRBV20-1; the D is unclear. The germline CDR1 and CDR2 sequences are DFQATT and SNEGSKA (reference sequence). Between the trimmed V and J ends, which lost 3 bases and 2 bases, there was a span of 13 bases. The CDR3 is 14 residues long. The CDR3 region has the DNA TGCAGTGCTAGGGGATTTGACTGGCAAGAGACCCAGTACTTC. Its translation: CSARGFDWQETQYF.

This clonotype was picked up many times. This sequence joins TRBV25-1 and TRBJ1-5; D gene uncertain. CDR1 MGHDK and CDR2 SYGVNS come from the germline V gene. V dropped 2 bases and J dropped 0 bases, with 5 bases sitting between them. The CDR3 spans 14 residues. The CDR3 DNA is TGTGCCAGCAGTGAACAGCATAGCAATCAGCCCCAGCATTTT. It codes for CASSEQHSNQPQHF.

The table lists this clonotype with many counts. The V and J genes are TRBV7-6 and TRBJ2-7; 8 nucleotides agree with TRBD1. This CDR3 contains 16 residues. Trimming cost V 5 bases and J 4 bases; bases outside gene matches: 13. Germline-derived CDR1 and CDR2 are SGHVS and FNYEAQ. The CDR3 nucleotides read TGTGCCAGCAGCAACCACCTGGCAGGGGGCGGATACGAGCAGTACTTC. The encoded protein is CASSNHLAGGGYEQYF.

The V and J genes are TRBV13 and TRBJ1-2; D perhaps matches TRBD1 (6 bases). This CDR3 has 15 residues. Germline CDR1 reads PRHDT; CDR2 reads FYEKMQ (reference sequence). V was shortened by 5 bases and J by 5 bases, with 18 bases between the two germline ends. The CDR3 coding sequence is TGTGCCAGCAGCGTTTACAGGGTTGGGCGTTATGGCTACACCTTC. It encodes CASSVYRVGRYGYTF.

This clonotype turned up a few times. The chain couples TRBV7-9 to TRBJ2-3, with 8 bases aligning to TRBD1. This CDR3 has 16 amino acids. Unmatched junction bases numbered 9, after V lost 5 bases and J lost 2 bases. CDR1 is SEHNR, CDR2 FQNEAQ, per germline (reference sequence). In DNA form, the CDR3 reads TGTGCCAGCAGCCCGAAGACAGGGGAGTTCACAGATACGCAGTATTTT. Translation gives CASSPKTGEFTDTQYF.